What follows is one T cell receptor beta chain and its context. Its antigen is currently unknown. The data are from a study of T cell clones after liver transplantation. Study as a whole: Blood was drawn pre-transplant, before withdrawal, and after full or failed withdrawal. Study findings and constraints: Donor-reactive sequences fell more than third party-reactive ones, suggesting partial deletion.

TCRdb keeps only in-frame clones here, not all; method: immunoSEQ multiplex PCR. This repertoire shows about 45,000 clones, around 83% found once; its top ten account for over 2%. Per germline, CDR1 SGHRS and CDR2 YFSETQ. The CDR3 has 16 residues. The V and J ends lost 0 bases and 9 bases respectively, with 19 bases between them. The sample here was CD4+ T cells from blood, taken 24 months after liver transplant. This chain joins TRBV5-1 and TRBJ2-1; a weak D match, TRBD1 (6 bases). This TCR was recovered from a human patient who received a liver transplant. T cells may partly derive from the graft donor. The CDR3 nucleotides are TGCGCCAGCAGCTTGGCCACGGGGACACTCACAATTGAGCAGTTCTTC. Translation: CASSLATGTLTIEQFF.